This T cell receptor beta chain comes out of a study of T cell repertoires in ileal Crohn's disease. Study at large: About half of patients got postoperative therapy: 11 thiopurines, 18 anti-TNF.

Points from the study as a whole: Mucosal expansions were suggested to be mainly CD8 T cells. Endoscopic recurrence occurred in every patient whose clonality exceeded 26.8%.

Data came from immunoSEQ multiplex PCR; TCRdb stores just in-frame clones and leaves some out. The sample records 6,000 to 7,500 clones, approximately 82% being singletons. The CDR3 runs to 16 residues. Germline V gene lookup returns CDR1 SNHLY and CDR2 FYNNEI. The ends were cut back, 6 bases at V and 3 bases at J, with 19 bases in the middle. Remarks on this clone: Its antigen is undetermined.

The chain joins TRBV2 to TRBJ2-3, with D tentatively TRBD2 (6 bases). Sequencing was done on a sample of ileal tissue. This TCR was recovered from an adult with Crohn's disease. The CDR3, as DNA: TGTGCCAGCAGGGAGGCCCCAGCCGCGGGGACAGATACGCAGTATTTT. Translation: CASREAPAAGTDTQYF.